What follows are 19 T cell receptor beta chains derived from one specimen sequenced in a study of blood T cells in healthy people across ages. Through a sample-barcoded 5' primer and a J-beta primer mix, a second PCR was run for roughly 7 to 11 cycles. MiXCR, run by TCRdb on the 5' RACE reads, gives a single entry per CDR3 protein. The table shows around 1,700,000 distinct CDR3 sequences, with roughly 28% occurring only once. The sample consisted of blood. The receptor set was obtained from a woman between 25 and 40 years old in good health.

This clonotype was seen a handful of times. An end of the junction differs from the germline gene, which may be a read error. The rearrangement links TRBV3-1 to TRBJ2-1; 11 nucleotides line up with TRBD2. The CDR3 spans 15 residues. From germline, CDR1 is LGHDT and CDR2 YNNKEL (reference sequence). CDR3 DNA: TGTGCCGGCAGCCCAATAGCGGGAGGGTTCAATGAGCAGTTCTTC. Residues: CAGSPIAGGFNEQFF.

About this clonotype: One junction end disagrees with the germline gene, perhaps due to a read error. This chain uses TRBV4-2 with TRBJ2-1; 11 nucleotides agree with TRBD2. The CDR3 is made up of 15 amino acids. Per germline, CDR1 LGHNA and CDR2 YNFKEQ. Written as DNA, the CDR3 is TGTGCCAACAGCCAAGGGGGACTAGCGGACAATGAGCAGTTCTTC. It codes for CANSQGGLADNEQFF.

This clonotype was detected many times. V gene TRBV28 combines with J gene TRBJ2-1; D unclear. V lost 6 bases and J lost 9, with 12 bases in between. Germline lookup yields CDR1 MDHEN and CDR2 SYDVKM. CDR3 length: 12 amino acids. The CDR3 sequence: CASRINLVEQFF. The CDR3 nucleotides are TGTGCCAGCAGGATAAATCTTGTTGAGCAGTTCTTC.

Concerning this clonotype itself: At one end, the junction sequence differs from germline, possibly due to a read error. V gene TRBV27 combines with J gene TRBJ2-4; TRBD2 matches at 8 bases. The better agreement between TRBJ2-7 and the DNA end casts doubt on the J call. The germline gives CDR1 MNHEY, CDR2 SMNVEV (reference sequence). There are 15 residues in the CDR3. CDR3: CAGSSGLGLWYEQYF. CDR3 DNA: TGTGCCGGCAGTTCGGGACTAGGATTGTGGTACGAGCAGTACTTC.

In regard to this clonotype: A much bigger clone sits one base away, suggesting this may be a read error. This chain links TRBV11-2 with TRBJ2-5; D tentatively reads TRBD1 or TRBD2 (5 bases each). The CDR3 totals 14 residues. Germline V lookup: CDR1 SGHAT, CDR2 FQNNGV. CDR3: CAGSLWGSGETQYF. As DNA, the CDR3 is TGTGCCGGCAGCTTGTGGGGGTCGGGGGAGACCCAGTACTTC.

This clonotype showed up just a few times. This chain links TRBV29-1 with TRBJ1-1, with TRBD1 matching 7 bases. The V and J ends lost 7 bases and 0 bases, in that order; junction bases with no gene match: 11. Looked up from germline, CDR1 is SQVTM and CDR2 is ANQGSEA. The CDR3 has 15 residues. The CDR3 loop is CSGKVPGQMNTEAFF. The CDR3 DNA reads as TGCAGCGGCAAAGTCCCGGGACAGATGAACACTGAAGCTTTCTTT.

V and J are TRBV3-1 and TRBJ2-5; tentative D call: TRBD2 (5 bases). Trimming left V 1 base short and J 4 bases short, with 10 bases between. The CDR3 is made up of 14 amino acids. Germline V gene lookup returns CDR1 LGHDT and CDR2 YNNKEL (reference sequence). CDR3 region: CASSQAGNPETQYF. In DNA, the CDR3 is TGTGCCAGCAGCCAAGCGGGGAACCCAGAGACCCAGTACTTC.

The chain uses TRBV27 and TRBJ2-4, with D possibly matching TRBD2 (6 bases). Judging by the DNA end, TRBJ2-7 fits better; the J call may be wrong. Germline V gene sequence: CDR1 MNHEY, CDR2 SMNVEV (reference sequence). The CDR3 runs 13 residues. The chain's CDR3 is CASSYLGGYEQYF. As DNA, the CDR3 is TGTGCCAGCAGTTATCTGGGGGGATACGAGCAGTACTTC.

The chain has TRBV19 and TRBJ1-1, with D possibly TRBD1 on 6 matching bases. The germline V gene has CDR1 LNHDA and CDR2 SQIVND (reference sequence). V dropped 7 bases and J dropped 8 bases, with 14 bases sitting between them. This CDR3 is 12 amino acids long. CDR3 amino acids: CASTPTGTEAFF. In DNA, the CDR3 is TGTGCCAGTACCCCCACCGGGACAGAAGCTTTCTTT.

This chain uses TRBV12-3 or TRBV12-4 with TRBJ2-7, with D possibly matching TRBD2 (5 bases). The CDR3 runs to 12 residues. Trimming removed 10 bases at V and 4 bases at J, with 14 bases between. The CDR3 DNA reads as TGTGCCATTCGGGGTACCAATTACGAGCAGTACTTC. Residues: CAIRGTNYEQYF.

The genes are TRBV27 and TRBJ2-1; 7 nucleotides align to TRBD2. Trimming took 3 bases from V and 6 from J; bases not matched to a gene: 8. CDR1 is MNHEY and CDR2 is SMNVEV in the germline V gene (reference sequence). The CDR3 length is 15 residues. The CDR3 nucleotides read TGTGCCAGCAGTTTTCCGGGACTAAAAAGCAATGAGCAGTTCTTC. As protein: CASSFPGLKSNEQFF.

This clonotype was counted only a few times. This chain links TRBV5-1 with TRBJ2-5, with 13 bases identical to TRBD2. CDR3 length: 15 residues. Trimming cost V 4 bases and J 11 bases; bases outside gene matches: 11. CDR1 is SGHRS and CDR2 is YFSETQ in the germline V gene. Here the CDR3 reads CASSITSGGASEQYF. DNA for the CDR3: TGCGCCAGCAGCATTACTAGCGGGGGGGCTTCAGAGCAGTACTTC.

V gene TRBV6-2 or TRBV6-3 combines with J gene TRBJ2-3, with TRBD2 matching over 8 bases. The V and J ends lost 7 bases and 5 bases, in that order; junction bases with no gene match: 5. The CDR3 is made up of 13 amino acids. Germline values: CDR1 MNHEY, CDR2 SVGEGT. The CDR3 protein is CASTSSGGDTQYF. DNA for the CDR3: TGTGCCAGCACGTCGAGCGGGGGAGATACGCAGTATTTT.

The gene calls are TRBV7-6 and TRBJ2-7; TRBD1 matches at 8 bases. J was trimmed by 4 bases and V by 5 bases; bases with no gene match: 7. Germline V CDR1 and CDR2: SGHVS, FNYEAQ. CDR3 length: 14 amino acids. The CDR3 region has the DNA TGTGCCAGCAGCCCACGGGGACAGGAATACGAGCAGTACTTC. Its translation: CASSPRGQEYEQYF.

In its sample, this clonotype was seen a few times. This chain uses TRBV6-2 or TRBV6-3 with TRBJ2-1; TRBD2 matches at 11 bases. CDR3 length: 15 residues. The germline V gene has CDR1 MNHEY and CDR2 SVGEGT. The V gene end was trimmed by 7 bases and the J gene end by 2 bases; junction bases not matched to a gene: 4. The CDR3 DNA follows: TGTGCCAGCATCCCTAGCGGGAGGACCTACAATGAGCAGTTCTTC. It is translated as CASIPSGRTYNEQFF.

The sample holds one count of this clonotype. The CDR3 region has the DNA TGTGCCAGCAGCGCCCAGGGGAAGACTGAAGCTTTCTTT. It encodes CASSAQGKTEAFF. This rearrangement joins TRBV7-9 to TRBJ1-1, with D possibly TRBD1 on 6 matching bases. The CDR3 runs to 13 residues. Per germline, CDR1 SEHNR and CDR2 FQNEAQ (reference sequence). Deletions cut 5 bases from V and 5 bases from J, with 12 bases between. Based on the CDR3 plus reference TRBV7-9 and TRBJ1-1, the full variable domain is DTGVSQNPRHKITKRGQNVTFRCDPISEHNRLYWYRQTLGQGPEFLTYFQNEAQLEKSRLLSDRFSAERPKGSFSTLEIQRTEQGDSAMYLCASSAQGKTEAFFGQGTRLTVV.

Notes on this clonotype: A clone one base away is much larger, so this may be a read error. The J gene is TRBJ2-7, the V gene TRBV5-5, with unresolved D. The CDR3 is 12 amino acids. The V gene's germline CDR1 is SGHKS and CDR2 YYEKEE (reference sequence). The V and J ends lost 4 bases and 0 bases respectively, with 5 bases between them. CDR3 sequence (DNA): TGTGCCAGCAGCAACCGCTCCTACGAGCAGTACTTC. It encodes CASSNRSYEQYF.

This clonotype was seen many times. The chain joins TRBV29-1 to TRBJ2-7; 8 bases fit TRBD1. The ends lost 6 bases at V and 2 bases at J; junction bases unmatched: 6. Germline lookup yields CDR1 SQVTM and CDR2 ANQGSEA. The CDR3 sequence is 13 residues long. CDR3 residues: CSVAGTGAYEQYF. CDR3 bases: TGCAGCGTGGCCGGGACAGGCGCCTACGAGCAGTACTTC.

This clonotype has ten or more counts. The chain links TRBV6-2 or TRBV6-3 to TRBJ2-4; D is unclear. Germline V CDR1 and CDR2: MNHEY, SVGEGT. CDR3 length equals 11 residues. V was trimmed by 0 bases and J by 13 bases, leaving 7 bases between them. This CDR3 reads CASSYSLLQYF. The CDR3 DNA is TGTGCCAGCAGTTACTCTCTCTTGCAGTACTTC.